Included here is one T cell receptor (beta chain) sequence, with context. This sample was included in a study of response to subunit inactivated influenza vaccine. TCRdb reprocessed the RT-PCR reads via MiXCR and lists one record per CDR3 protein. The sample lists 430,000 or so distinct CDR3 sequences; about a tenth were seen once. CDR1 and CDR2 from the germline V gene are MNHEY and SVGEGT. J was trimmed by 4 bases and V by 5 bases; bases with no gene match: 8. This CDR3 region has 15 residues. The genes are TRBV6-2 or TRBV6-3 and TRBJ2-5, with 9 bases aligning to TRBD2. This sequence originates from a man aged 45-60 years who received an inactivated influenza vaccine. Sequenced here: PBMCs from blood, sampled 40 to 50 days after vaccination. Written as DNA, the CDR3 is TGTGCCAGCAGTGCTCAGACTAGCGGTGGAGAGACCCAGTACTTC. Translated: CASSAQTSGGETQYF.